A single sample is the source of the 32 T cell receptor beta chains below, sequenced in a study of cytomegalovirus exposure and HLA in healthy donors. Profiling relied on immunoSEQ multiplex PCR, and the TCRdb table lists in-frame clones only, not all of them. The data contain about 150,000 clones, 94% of them singletons. The sample was PBMCs. The receptors shown here come from a young man in good health and CMV-seropositive.

In nucleotides, the CDR3 is TGTGCCTCTGGGGCCAGGGAGTACTTC. This codes for CASGAREYF. This chain uses TRBV2 with TRBJ2-7; maybe TRBD1 (5 bases). The germline CDR1 and CDR2 sequences are SNHLY and FYNNEI. The CDR3 consists of 9 residues. Trimming took off 11 bases at V and 11 bases at J, with 13 bases between the two ends.

J is TRBJ2-1 and V is TRBV18; D gene ambiguous. The ends were cut back, 0 bases at V and 2 bases at J, with 14 bases in the middle. The germline gives CDR1 KGHSH, CDR2 LQKENI. The CDR3 consists of 17 residues. The CDR3 loop reads CASSPPALVSPYNEQFF. The CDR3 DNA is TGTGCCAGCTCACCACCGGCCCTCGTCTCACCCTACAATGAGCAGTTCTTC.

The chain uses TRBV25-1 and TRBJ1-6, with a tentative D call TRBD1 (6 bases). Germline CDR1 MGHDK, CDR2 SYGVNS. The CDR3 has 15 amino acids. The ends were cut back, 6 bases at V and 7 bases at J, with 16 bases in the middle. The CDR3 region has the DNA TGTGCCAGCAGCGCCATGGGGGCGAGGAATTCACCCCTCCACTTT. Translated: CASSAMGARNSPLHF.

The V gene is TRBV15, the J gene TRBJ2-5, with D unclear. The CDR3 consists of 11 residues. Germline-derived CDR1 and CDR2 are LNHNV and YYDKDF (reference sequence). The V and J ends lost 6 bases and 2 bases respectively, with 4 bases between them. This chain's CDR3 is CATRSQETQYF. In DNA, the CDR3 is TGTGCCACCAGGAGTCAAGAGACCCAGTACTTC.

The chain's CDR3 is CATGGTEAFF. In DNA, the CDR3 is TGTGCCACAGGGGGCACTGAAGCTTTCTTT. This chain connects TRBV28 to TRBJ1-1; TRBD1 matches at 7 bases. J lost 4 bases, V lost 10 bases, and 0 bases had no gene match. Germline lookup yields CDR1 MDHEN and CDR2 SYDVKM. CDR3 length: 10 residues.

V and J are TRBV2 and TRBJ1-5, with D hard to call. Germline CDR1 SNHLY, CDR2 FYNNEI. Trimming pared 2 bases from V and 1 base from J, leaving 9 bases between. This CDR3 has 15 amino acids. The CDR3 spells CASSESFRSNQPQHF. CDR3 in DNA: TGTGCCAGCAGTGAAAGCTTCCGGAGCAATCAGCCCCAGCATTTT.

The rearrangement joins TRBV27 to TRBJ1-2; possible D gene TRBD1, 5 bases. The CDR3 has 14 amino acids. Trimming shortened V by 8 bases and J by 4 bases, and 17 bases separated the two germline ends. Germline-derived CDR1 and CDR2 are MNHEY and SMNVEV (reference sequence). For the CDR3, the DNA is TGTGCCAGCTCCCCACGGGGGGATACCTATGGCTACACCTTC. It codes for CASSPRGDTYGYTF.

The chain combines TRBV5-1 with TRBJ2-7; 16 nucleotides agree with TRBD2. CDR1 is SGHRS, CDR2 YFSETQ, per germline. The CDR3 covers 15 residues. Trimming removed 4 bases from V and 5 bases from J; junction bases left unmatched: 3. The DNA of the CDR3 is TGCGCCAGCAGCCCGGGACTAGCGGGAGGGAACGAGCAGTACTTC. It yields the protein CASSPGLAGGNEQYF.

The chain carries TRBV7-9 and TRBJ2-1; 7 positions agree with TRBD1. This CDR3 has 16 amino acids. Germline trimming cut 5 bases from V and 7 bases from J; bases unmatched to any gene: 14. Germline V CDR1 and CDR2: SEHNR, FQNEAQ (reference sequence). The CDR3, as DNA: TGTGCCAGCAGCCCCCTCGAGGGGGCGAGGGGGAATGAGCAGTTCTTC. This gives the protein CASSPLEGARGNEQFF.

This chain joins TRBV6-5 and TRBJ2-7; 8 nucleotides line up with TRBD1. The germline V gene encodes CDR1 MNHEY and CDR2 SVGAGI. CDR3 length equals 14 residues. Losses at the gene ends were 6 bases for V and 11 bases for J; bases not matched to a gene: 15. The CDR3 nucleotides read TGTGCCAGCAGGGACAGGGACCGCCGGGCCGCAGAGTACTTC. It translates to CASRDRDRRAAEYF.

The chain links TRBV7-2 to TRBJ2-1; TRBD2 aligns across 8 bases. The length of the CDR3 is 15 residues. Germline CDR1 and CDR2: SGHTA and FQGNSA. J lost 3 bases, V lost 2 bases, and 3 bases had no gene match. CDR3 sequence reads: CASSLKAGGYNEQFF. The CDR3 DNA reads as TGTGCCAGCAGCTTAAAGGCGGGAGGCTACAATGAGCAGTTCTTC.

The rearrangement links TRBV6-1 to TRBJ2-3, with TRBD1 as a possible D gene (6 bases). This CDR3 has 12 residues. Between the trimmed V and J ends, which lost 6 bases and 6 bases, there was a span of 10 bases. The germline V gene has CDR1 MNHNS and CDR2 SASEGT. The CDR3 DNA is TGTGCCAGCAGCTCAGGGGTTGATACGCAGTATTTT. It specifies CASSSGVDTQYF.

The J gene is TRBJ2-3, the V gene TRBV7-6, with D tentatively TRBD2 (5 bases). CDR1 is SGHVS and CDR2 is FNYEAQ in the germline V gene. V dropped 4 bases and J dropped 5 bases, with 7 bases sitting between them. This CDR3 comprises 12 residues. CDR3 sequence: CASSSTRDTQYF. The CDR3 DNA sequence: TGTGCCAGCAGCTCTACTAGAGATACGCAGTATTTT.

This sequence joins TRBV9 and TRBJ2-3; possibly TRBD2 for D (5 bases). Germline lookup yields CDR1 SGDLS and CDR2 YYNGEE. CDR3 length: 14 amino acids. V was clipped by 3 bases and J by 2 bases, with 10 bases between them. As DNA, the CDR3 is TGTGCCAGCAGCGCACTAGACTCCACAGATACGCAGTATTTT. As protein: CASSALDSTDTQYF.

The chain couples TRBV7-3 to TRBJ1-1, with a tentative D call TRBD1 (5 bases). Trimming left V 5 bases short and J 1 base short, with 8 bases between. The germline V gene has CDR1 SGHTA and CDR2 FQGTGA. The CDR3 is 13 residues long. As DNA, the CDR3 is TGTGCCAGCAGCCCAGGACAGAACACTGAAGCTTTCTTT. Translated: CASSPGQNTEAFF. Combining the CDR3 with reference TRBV7-3 and TRBJ1-1 gives the whole variable domain GAGVSQTPSNKVTEKGKYVELRCDPISGHTALYWYRQSLGQGPEFLIYFQGTGAADDSGLPNDRFFAVRPEGSVSTLKIQRTERGDSAVYLCASSPGQNTEAFFGQGTRLTVV.

The rearrangement joins TRBV5-1 to TRBJ2-2; D possibly corresponds to TRBD2 (6 bases). Trimming removed 0 bases at V and 5 bases at J, with 11 bases between. Germline V gene data show CDR1 as SGHRS and CDR2 as YFSETQ. CDR3 length: 15 residues. Here the CDR3 DNA reads TGCGCCAGCAGCTTGGCCGGGGGAAAGACCGGGGAGCTGTTTTTT. Translated: CASSLAGGKTGELFF.

The J gene is TRBJ1-1, the V gene TRBV9, with 10 bases lining up with TRBD1. V dropped 3 bases and J dropped 0; count of bases not matched to a gene: 2. Per germline, CDR1 SGDLS and CDR2 YYNGEE. CDR3 size: 15 residues. The CDR3 loop is CASSEGQGMNTEAFF. CDR3 nucleotides: TGTGCCAGCAGCGAGGGACAGGGGATGAACACTGAAGCTTTCTTT.

The genes are TRBV11-1 and TRBJ2-5, with TRBD2 identical over 11 bases. The CDR3 covers 16 residues. V lost 4 bases and J lost 2; bases outside the gene matches: 6. Germline lookup yields CDR1 SGHAT and CDR2 FQDESV (reference sequence). The CDR3 is CASSSRLAGLQETQYF. CDR3 nucleotide sequence: TGTGCCAGCAGCTCCCGACTAGCGGGATTACAAGAGACCCAGTACTTC. Using reference TRBV11-1 and TRBJ2-5 for the parts outside the CDR3, the full variable domain is EAEVAQSPRYKITEKSQAVAFWCDPISGHATLYWYRQILGQGPELLVQFQDESVVDDSQLPKDRFSAERLKGVDSTLKIQPAELGDSAMYLCASSSRLAGLQETQYFGPGTRLLVL.

The chain links TRBV27 to TRBJ2-7; D is perhaps TRBD2 (6 bases). CDR1 MNHEY and CDR2 SMNVEV come from the germline V gene (reference sequence). The CDR3 loop spans 13 amino acids. V was trimmed by 5 bases and J by 2 bases, leaving 10 bases between them. Written as DNA, the CDR3 is TGTGCCAGCAGTGGTAGCGGCCCCTACGAGCAGTACTTC. It specifies CASSGSGPYEQYF.

The V gene is TRBV5-1, the J gene TRBJ2-1, with TRBD2 identical over 10 bases. This CDR3 has 15 residues. Germline V gene data show CDR1 as SGHRS and CDR2 as YFSETQ. Trimming took 0 bases from V and 6 from J; bases not matched to a gene: 3. DNA for the CDR3: TGCGCCAGCAGCTTGGTTAGCGGGAGGCTCAATGAGCAGTTCTTC. Translated: CASSLVSGRLNEQFF. The whole variable domain, filled in from reference TRBV5-1 and TRBJ2-1, reads KAGVTQTPRYLIKTRGQQVTLSCSPISGHRSVSWYQQTPGQGLQFLFEYFSETQRNKGNFPGRFSGRQFSNSRSEMNVSTLELGDSALYLCASSLVSGRLNEQFFGPGTRLTVL.

The rearrangement uses TRBV5-8 and TRBJ2-1; 9 nucleotides agree with TRBD2. Germline assignment: CDR1 SGHTS and CDR2 YDEGEE. V dropped 10 bases and J dropped 2; count of bases not matched to a gene: 10. The CDR3 loop spans 15 amino acids. The CDR3 nucleotides are TGTGCCGTCCCAGGTGGCGGGAGGGCCTACAATGAGCAGTTCTTC. The encoded protein is CAVPGGGRAYNEQFF.

The genes are TRBV28 and TRBJ1-1, with D unclear. Trimming stripped 4 bases from V and 4 bases from J, with 13 bases between. The V gene's germline CDR1 is MDHEN and CDR2 SYDVKM. This CDR3 spans 14 amino acids. CDR3 in amino acids: CASSWARAGTEAFF. CDR3 nucleotide sequence: TGTGCCAGCAGTTGGGCGAGGGCTGGCACTGAAGCTTTCTTT.

V is TRBV28 and J is TRBJ2-2; 10 nucleotides agree with TRBD1. The CDR3 extends over 16 amino acids. Unmatched junction bases numbered 6, after V lost 0 bases and J lost 8 bases. Per the germline V gene, CDR1 is MDHEN and CDR2 is SYDVKM. The CDR3 region is CASSLWDRGSPGELFF. CDR3 nucleotides: TGTGCCAGCAGTTTATGGGACAGGGGGTCACCGGGGGAGCTGTTTTTT.

The rearrangement uses TRBV6-1 and TRBJ2-5, with 9 bases identical to TRBD2. After removal of 3 bases from V and 0 bases from J, the junction contained 5 bases not matched to a gene. CDR3 length: 16 amino acids. CDR1 is MNHNS and CDR2 is SASEGT in the germline V gene. Here the CDR3 reads CASSDRLAEYQETQYF. As DNA, the CDR3 is TGTGCCAGCAGTGATCGACTAGCGGAGTACCAAGAGACCCAGTACTTC.

This rearrangement joins TRBV4-1 to TRBJ1-1; D is unresolved. Germline lookup yields CDR1 MGHRA and CDR2 YSYEKL. CDR3 length equals 15 residues. V lost 1 base and J lost 6, with 15 bases in between. CDR3 sequence: CASSQVEGGISEAFF. The CDR3 nucleotides are TGCGCCAGCAGCCAAGTCGAGGGAGGGATATCTGAAGCTTTCTTT.

The V and J genes are TRBV28 and TRBJ2-7; 7 positions agree with TRBD1. The V segment lost 4 bases and the J segment 2 bases; nucleotides outside the gene matches: 14. CDR3 length: 17 amino acids. Germline CDR1 is MDHEN and CDR2 is SYDVKM. The CDR3, as DNA: TGTGCCAGCAGTTCTAGAAGCGACAGGGTGCAACCCTACGAGCAGTACTTC. Protein product: CASSSRSDRVQPYEQYF.

J is TRBJ2-3 and V is TRBV6-5; D is ambiguous. The CDR3 runs to 15 residues. Germline-derived CDR1 and CDR2 are MNHEY and SVGAGI. Trimming took 1 base from V and 0 from J, leaving 8 bases between them. Written as DNA, the CDR3 is TGTGCCAGCAGTTACTTCGGTGCTAGCACAGATACGCAGTATTTT. It encodes CASSYFGASTDTQYF.

This chain uses TRBV30 with TRBJ2-7; the match to TRBD1 covers 9 bases. J was trimmed by 2 bases and V by 8 bases; bases with no gene match: 10. This CDR3 has 14 amino acids. Looked up from germline, CDR1 is GTSNPN and CDR2 is SVGIG (reference sequence). CDR3 nucleotide sequence: TGTGCCACGTCGGCCGGGACAGGGACCTACGAGCAGTACTTC. Amino acid sequence: CATSAGTGTYEQYF.

The table lists this clone with a count of one. V usage is TRBV7-9 and J usage is TRBJ1-2; the D is unclear. Trimming left V 4 bases short and J 5 bases short, with 14 bases between. The CDR3 loop spans 14 amino acids. Germline CDR1 SEHNR, CDR2 FQNEAQ (reference sequence). The CDR3 reads CASSSAGWNYGYTF. In DNA, the CDR3 is TGTGCCAGCAGCTCGGCGGGGTGGAATTATGGCTACACCTTC.

The chain is built from TRBV4-2 and TRBJ2-7; D is ambiguous. V lost 1 base, J lost 1 base, and 8 bases lay in between. Germline assignment: CDR1 LGHNA and CDR2 YNFKEQ. CDR3 length equals 14 residues. The CDR3 region has the DNA TGTGCCAGCAGCCAAGTCGGTGAATCCTACGAGCAGTACTTC. Translation gives CASSQVGESYEQYF.

The CDR3 here is CASSQGTLREGGYTF. DNA for the CDR3: TGTGCCAGCAGCCAAGGTACCCTTCGAGAGGGCGGCTACACCTTC. The rearrangement uses TRBV4-2 and TRBJ1-2; D not certain. CDR1 and CDR2 from the germline V gene are LGHNA and YNFKEQ. V was clipped by 1 base and J by 8 bases, with 17 bases between them. This CDR3 region has 15 residues.

The gene calls are TRBV5-1 and TRBJ1-2; D uncertain. V gave up 3 bases and J gave up 6 bases, with 12 bases separating them. From germline, CDR1 is SGHRS and CDR2 YFSETQ. This CDR3 comprises 13 residues. CDR3 amino acids: CASSWEGVDGYTF. CDR3 DNA sequence: TGCGCCAGCAGCTGGGAGGGTGTCGATGGCTACACCTTC. The full variable domain, with the rest looked up from reference TRBV5-1 and TRBJ1-2, is KAGVTQTPRYLIKTRGQQVTLSCSPISGHRSVSWYQQTPGQGLQFLFEYFSETQRNKGNFPGRFSGRQFSNSRSEMNVSTLELGDSALYLCASSWEGVDGYTFGSGTRLTVV.